What follows are 24 T cell receptor beta chains derived from one specimen sequenced in a study of T-cell reconstitution after alpha-beta-depleted transplantation in children. Researchers prepared the TCRbeta library using unique molecular identifiers, the study reports. TCRdb re-derived calls from the PCR reads in MiXCR, one entry per CDR3 protein. The repertoire holds about 240,000 distinct CDR3 sequences, around 12% seen once, with about 2.4% in the top ten. This specimen was PBMCs from the stem cell graft donor, taken from the stem cell graft. The receptors shown here come from a human donor who donated a stem cell graft to a child with acute lymphoblastic leukemia.

Concerning this clonotype: Mismatch with germline at one junction end may stem from a read error. The genes are TRBV7-6 and TRBJ2-1; perhaps D is TRBD1 or TRBD2 (6 bases each). The germline V gene encodes CDR1 SGHVS and CDR2 FNYEAQ. The CDR3 is 17 amino acids. CDR3 bases: TGTGCCAGCAGCAAGTGGCTGGAGGGGGGCTCCTACGATGAGCAGTTCTTC. Its translation is CASSKWLEGGSYDEQFF.

Concerning this clonotype itself: A much larger clone is a single base away; this may be a read error. The genes are TRBV13 and TRBJ1-3; TRBD1 is a possible D gene (6 bases). With 4 bases removed from V and 0 bases from J, the gap between germline ends came to 16 bases. Germline V gene sequence: CDR1 PRHDT, CDR2 FYEKMQ (reference sequence). The CDR3 totals 17 residues. CDR3 sequence: CASSWDTGPFSGNTIYF. DNA for the CDR3: TGTGCCAGCAGCTGGGACACGGGCCCTTTCTCTGGAAACACCATATATTTT. Full variable domain (outside the CDR3, taken from reference TRBV13 and TRBJ1-3): AAGVIQSPRHLIKEKRETATLKCYPIPRHDTVYWYQQGPGQDPQFLISFYEKMQSDKGSIPDRFSAQQFSDYHSELNMSSLELGDSALYFCASSWDTGPFSGNTIYFGEGSWLTVV.

This clonotype came up many times. The J gene is TRBJ1-5, the V gene TRBV12-3 or TRBV12-4, with TRBD1 as a possible D gene (6 bases). Trimming shortened V by 6 bases and J by 7 bases, and 19 bases separated the two germline ends. This CDR3 contains 15 residues. The DNA of the CDR3 is TGTGCCAGCAGCCTCCTTTTACAGGGAAACCAGCCCCAGCATTTT. It translates to CASSLLLQGNQPQHF.

This clonotype was counted many times. The V gene is TRBV29-1, the J gene TRBJ2-3, with D possibly matching TRBD1 (5 bases). Germline V gene data show CDR1 as SQVTM and CDR2 as ANQGSEA. V lost 7 bases, J lost 6 bases, and 20 bases lay in between. The length of the CDR3 is 14 residues. This chain's CDR3 is CSGGFGYPPDTQYF. CDR3 coding DNA: TGCAGCGGGGGCTTTGGTTACCCCCCGGATACGCAGTATTTT.

This clonotype showed up many times. The rearrangement joins TRBV6-1 to TRBJ1-1; D may be TRBD1 (5 bases). The CDR3 contains 16 residues. Trimming took 7 bases from V and 1 from J, leaving 19 bases between them. CDR1 is MNHNS and CDR2 is SASEGT in the germline V gene. DNA of the CDR3: TGTGCCAGCAAGAAGGAGGGGAGTCGGTGGAACACTGAAGCTTTCTTT. It encodes CASKKEGSRWNTEAFF.

The chain's CDR3 is CASSRRGADEQFF. In DNA form, the CDR3 reads TGTGCCAGCAGTCGCAGGGGAGCCGATGAGCAGTTCTTC. This sequence joins TRBV28 and TRBJ2-1; TRBD1 might be the D (6 bases). V was cut by 5 bases and J by 8 bases, with 13 bases left in between. The germline V gene has CDR1 MDHEN and CDR2 SYDVKM. This CDR3 comprises 13 residues. The variable domain in full, completed from reference TRBV28 and TRBJ2-1, reads DVKVTQSSRYLVKRTGEKVFLECVQDMDHENMFWYRQDPGLGLRLIYFSYDVKMKEKGDIPEGYSVSREKKERFSLILESASTNQTSMYLCASSRRGADEQFFGPGTRLTVL.

There are a few counts of this clonotype. The rearrangement uses TRBV5-1 and TRBJ1-2; D unresolved. CDR1 and CDR2 (germline): SGHRS, YFSETQ. CDR3 length equals 15 residues. V lost 1 base and J lost 4, with 14 bases in between. The CDR3 DNA is TGCGCCAGCAGCTTGCAATCCGGGAAATTCTATGGCTACACCTTC. Protein sequence: CASSLQSGKFYGYTF.

Many counts were recorded for this clonotype. The chain recombines TRBV6-1 with TRBJ2-7; 8 bases are a match to TRBD2. Germline-derived CDR1 and CDR2 are MNHNS and SASEGT. The V segment lost 5 bases and the J segment 5 bases; nucleotides outside the gene matches: 5. The CDR3 is 13 amino acids. The CDR3 sequence is CASSLGLADEQYF. The DNA for the CDR3 is TGTGCCAGCAGTCTCGGACTAGCCGACGAGCAGTACTTC.

This clonotype was observed at least ten times. The chain carries TRBV6-5 and TRBJ2-7; D remains unclear. Trimming cost V 2 bases and J 2 bases, with 7 bases left between them. The CDR3 is 13 amino acids. Looked up from germline, CDR1 is MNHEY and CDR2 is SVGAGI. The CDR3 sequence: CASSYGRAYEQYF. In DNA form, the CDR3 reads TGTGCCAGCAGTTACGGCCGGGCCTACGAGCAGTACTTC.

This clonotype was recorded many times. Mismatch with germline at one junction end may stem from a read error. The chain is built from TRBV15 and TRBJ2-7; TRBD1 is a possible D gene (5 bases). The CDR3 is 16 amino acids. Germline CDR1 LNHNV, CDR2 YYDKDF (reference sequence). The CDR3 sequence: CATSGDSPTFSYEQYF. The CDR3 bases are TGTGCCACCAGCGGAGACAGTCCAACTTTCTCCTACGAGCAGTACTTC.

This clonotype was seen repeatedly, ten times or more. The chain joins TRBV7-6 to TRBJ2-7; no reliable D call. Trimming took off 4 bases at V and 3 bases at J, with 10 bases between the two ends. The CDR3 totals 13 residues. Germline V gene sequence: CDR1 SGHVS, CDR2 FNYEAQ. The chain's CDR3 is CASSSFFGYEQYF. The CDR3 DNA follows: TGTGCCAGCAGCTCCTTTTTCGGCTACGAGCAGTACTTC.

This clonotype was seen a handful of times. The chain couples TRBV6-2 or TRBV6-3 to TRBJ1-5; D gene ambiguous. This CDR3 region has 14 residues. The V and J ends lost 5 bases and 0 bases respectively, with 8 bases between them. Germline loops: CDR1 MNHEY, CDR2 SVGEGT. CDR3 region: CASSPRYSNQPQHF. Here the CDR3 DNA reads TGTGCCAGCAGTCCTCGGTATAGCAATCAGCCCCAGCATTTT.

There are many counts of this clonotype. The chain uses TRBV5-1 and TRBJ1-2; D not certain. V gave up 4 bases and J gave up 2 bases, with 9 bases separating them. The CDR3 length is 13 residues. Per the germline V gene, CDR1 is SGHRS and CDR2 is YFSETQ. The CDR3 here is CASSPTRNYGYTF. CDR3 bases: TGCGCCAGCAGCCCGACGCGGAACTATGGCTACACCTTC.

This clonotype was detected many times. This chain uses TRBV28 with TRBJ2-6; a weak D match, TRBD1 (5 bases). Between the trimmed V and J ends, which lost 2 bases and 2 bases, there was a span of 7 bases. This CDR3 is built from 15 residues. Germline CDR1 is MDHEN and CDR2 is SYDVKM. The CDR3 protein is CASSLVGAGANVLTF. The CDR3 nucleotides are TGTGCCAGCAGTTTAGTAGGGGCTGGGGCCAACGTCCTGACTTTC.

In this sample, this clonotype turned up many times. J is TRBJ2-7 and V is TRBV12-3 or TRBV12-4; 8 nucleotides align to TRBD2. V was pared by 3 bases and J by 3 bases, with 4 bases of the junction left unmatched. The length of the CDR3 is 14 residues. The CDR3 is CASSFWRGDYEQYF. CDR3 coding DNA: TGTGCCAGCAGTTTTTGGCGGGGGGACTACGAGCAGTACTTC.

For this clonotype: A much bigger clone sits one base away, suggesting this may be a read error. V gene TRBV12-3 or TRBV12-4 combines with J gene TRBJ2-2; D gene unclear. The CDR3 runs 12 residues. V was clipped by 3 bases and J by 9 bases, with 8 bases between them. The CDR3 DNA follows: TGTGCCAGCAGTTTGATGAGCTGGGAGCTGTTTTTT. It yields the protein CASSLMSWELFF.

Many counts were recorded for this clonotype. This rearrangement joins TRBV30 to TRBJ2-1; 11 bases map to TRBD2. J lost 7 bases, V lost 5 bases, and 10 bases had no gene match. The CDR3 is 15 amino acids. The germline V gene has CDR1 GTSNPN and CDR2 SVGIG (reference sequence). CDR3 sequence: CAWDPTSGGGNEQFF. The CDR3 DNA follows: TGTGCCTGGGACCCAACTAGCGGGGGAGGGAATGAGCAGTTCTTC.

This clonotype has at least ten counts. This sequence joins TRBV5-1 and TRBJ1-1; D gene unclear. Germline V gene lookup returns CDR1 SGHRS and CDR2 YFSETQ. Between the trimmed V and J ends, which lost 3 bases and 0 bases, there was a span of 9 bases. This CDR3 has 14 amino acids. CDR3 sequence (DNA): TGCGCCAGCAGCTCCGAACTCGTGAACACTGAAGCTTTCTTT. Encoded protein: CASSSELVNTEAFF.

The CDR3 sequence: CASSDRQGPFSGGYTF. The DNA of the CDR3 is TGTGCCAGCAGCGACAGGCAGGGACCTTTTTCTGGTGGCTACACCTTC. The chain couples TRBV6-1 to TRBJ1-2; possibly TRBD1 for D (6 bases). Germline V gene lookup returns CDR1 MNHNS and CDR2 SASEGT. The CDR3 is made up of 16 amino acids. V lost 6 bases to trimming and J lost 7 bases, with 24 bases between them.

This clonotype was picked up many times. This chain uses TRBV12-5 with TRBJ1-5; D unresolved. Per germline, CDR1 LGHNT and CDR2 FRNRAP. CDR3 length: 13 amino acids. Trimming removed 3 bases from V and 4 bases from J, with 7 bases in between. The CDR3 nucleotides read TGTGCTAGTGGTTTAAGCGGGAATCAGCCCCAGCATTTT. Protein: CASGLSGNQPQHF.

The chain couples TRBV6-2 or TRBV6-3 to TRBJ2-7, with D perhaps TRBD1 (5 bases). Germline assignment: CDR1 MNHEY and CDR2 SVGEGT. V lost 5 bases, J lost 3 bases, and 14 bases lay in between. The CDR3 consists of 14 residues. The CDR3 loop reads CASSDRLQSYEQYF. The CDR3, as DNA: TGTGCCAGCAGTGACAGACTCCAAAGCTACGAGCAGTACTTC.

This clonotype was counted many times. The chain recombines TRBV6-2 or TRBV6-3 with TRBJ1-1; 8 nucleotides line up with TRBD1. Germline CDR1 MNHEY, CDR2 SVGEGT. V lost 0 bases, J lost 1 base, and 1 base stayed unmatched. CDR3 size: 15 residues. CDR3 DNA sequence: TGTGCCAGCAGTTACTCCAGGGGGCCGAACACTGAAGCTTTCTTT. The encoded protein is CASSYSRGPNTEAFF.

Ten or more counts support this clonotype. The CDR3 sequence is CASSEQGDSYGYTF. CDR3 DNA sequence: TGTGCCAGCAGCGAACAGGGGGACTCCTATGGCTACACCTTC. The rearrangement joins TRBV9 to TRBJ1-2; 8 bases map to TRBD1. The CDR3 runs to 14 residues. Per the germline V gene, CDR1 is SGDLS and CDR2 is YYNGEE. V lost 3 bases, J lost 4 bases, and 5 bases stayed unmatched.

The table lists this clonotype with many counts. The chain has TRBV27 and TRBJ1-6; D perhaps matches TRBD1 (6 bases). The V gene lost 6 bases and the J gene lost 16 bases, with 22 bases spanning the gap. Per germline, CDR1 MNHEY and CDR2 SMNVEV (reference sequence). This CDR3 spans 14 amino acids. The CDR3 DNA reads TGTGCCAGCAGCCGAAAACCCGGACAGCCCCTGCTCCACTTT. This sequence encodes CASSRKPGQPLLHF.